The entry below gives a single T cell receptor beta chain sequence along with its context. These data belong to a study of CD8+ T cells in alopecia areata. Extraction of RNA preceded its reverse transcription into cDNA, which served as the sequencing template. Data came from immunoSEQ multiplex PCR; TCRdb stores just in-frame clones and leaves some out. The sample has tens of thousands of clones; roughly 60% are singletons. The CDR3 loop spans 15 amino acids. Trimming cost V 2 bases and J 0 bases, with 9 bases left between them. Germline V gene sequence: CDR1 SGHDT, CDR2 YYEEEE. The sample comprised NKG2D-high CD8+ T cells sorted from blood. V is TRBV5-6 and J is TRBJ2-1, with D perhaps being TRBD1 or TRBD2 (5 bases each). This TCR derives from a human donor with alopecia areata. CDR3 residues: CASSLSGTSYNEQFF. CDR3 sequence (DNA): TGTGCCAGCAGCTTATCCGGGACCTCCTACAATGAGCAGTTCTTC.